This T cell receptor (beta chain) was identified during a study of identical twins. The study, taken as a whole, reports: Twins shared beta out-of-frame sequences in excess, but this excess was weaker.

Each CDR3 protein gets one entry after TCRdb re-called the 5' RACE reads with MiXCR. The data contain roughly 250,000 distinct CDR3 sequences, about 14% of them singletons. Germline-derived CDR1 and CDR2 are SGHNT and YYREEE (reference sequence). The CDR3 sequence is 14 residues long. Trimming left V 1 base short and J 2 bases short, with 9 bases between. About this clonotype: Its specificity is not known.

The sequence derives from a woman younger than 35 in good health. Sequencing used memory (CD45RO+) T cells sorted from blood. The J gene is TRBJ2-5, the V gene TRBV5-4; D is unresolved. CDR3 protein: CASSLNREQETQYF. The CDR3 DNA reads as TGTGCCAGCAGCTTGAATAGGGAACAAGAGACCCAGTACTTC.